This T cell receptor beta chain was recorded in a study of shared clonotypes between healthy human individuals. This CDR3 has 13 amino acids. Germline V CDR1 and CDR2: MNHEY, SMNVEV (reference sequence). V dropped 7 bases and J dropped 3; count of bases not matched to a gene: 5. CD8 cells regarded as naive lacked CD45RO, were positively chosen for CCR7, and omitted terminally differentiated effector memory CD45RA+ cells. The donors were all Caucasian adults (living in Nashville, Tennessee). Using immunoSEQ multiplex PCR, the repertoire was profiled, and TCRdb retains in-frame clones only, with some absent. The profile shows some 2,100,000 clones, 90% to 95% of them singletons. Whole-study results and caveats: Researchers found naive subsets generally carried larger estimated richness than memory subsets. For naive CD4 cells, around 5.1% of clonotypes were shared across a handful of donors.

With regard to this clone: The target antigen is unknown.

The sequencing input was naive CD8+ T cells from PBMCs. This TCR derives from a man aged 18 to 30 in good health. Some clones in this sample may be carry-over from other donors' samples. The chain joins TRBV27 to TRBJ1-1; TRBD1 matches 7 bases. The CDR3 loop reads CASTLTGYTEAFF. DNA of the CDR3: TGTGCCAGCACTCTGACAGGGTACACTGAAGCTTTCTTT.